These T cell receptor beta chains were read from a single sample in a study of blood T cell repertoires in COVID-19. Only in-frame clones appear in the TCRdb table, and some are missing; sequencing was by immunoSEQ multiplex PCR. The top ten clones hold 3.5% to 4% of a sample with 100,000 to 150,000 clones, 84% of them seen once. The specimen was PBMCs or T cells enriched from blood (not recorded which). The receptors come from a woman aged 25-40 years who had recovered from COVID-19. Both conserved end residues are part of each CDR3. The D gene is left open where the match is weak.

J gene	V gene	D gene	CDR3 protein
TRBJ2-1	TRBV4-3	NA	CASSQDHRASYNEQFF
TRBJ2-3	TRBV9	NA	CASSVETTTDTQYF
TRBJ1-1	TRBV4-1	NA	CASSQVFGGLKNTEAFF
TRBJ1-6	TRBV30	NA	CAWSRTEVEYSPLHF
TRBJ2-1	TRBV7-2	NA	CASSHQGWNEQFF
TRBJ1-3	TRBV7-9	NA	CASSSTQSGNTIYF
TRBJ2-1	TRBV11-2	TRBD2	CASSLLAGGFSYNEQFF
TRBJ2-1	TRBV2	TRBD2	CASKEGLAGGEQFF
TRBJ1-4	TRBV9	TRBD1	CASSDNTGEATNEKLFF
TRBJ2-5	TRBV7-2	TRBD2	CASSPGLGRETQYF
TRBJ2-1	TRBV27	TRBD2	CASSPTSGRAFGYNEQFF
TRBJ2-7	TRBV4-2	TRBD1	CASSRKDRGEQYF
TRBJ2-7	TRBV10-1	NA	CASRATGMRSPLYSYEQYF
TRBJ2-4	TRBV3-1/TRBV3-2	TRBD2	CASSQVREGLAKNIQYF
TRBJ2-5	TRBV5-1	TRBD2	CASSLQRGEETQYF
TRBJ1-6	TRBV4-3	NA	CASSQEPGTYNSPLHF
TRBJ2-3	TRBV27	NA	CASSLRGGTQYF
TRBJ1-2	TRBV29-1	TRBD1	CSVYDRGDGYTF
TRBJ1-1	TRBV11-1	TRBD1	CASSSPGQGYAFF
TRBJ1-5	TRBV5-1	NA	CASSVAPGGNQPQHF
TRBJ1-1	TRBV28	NA	CASRATGDTEAFF
TRBJ1-1	TRBV5-1	NA	CASSLAGGRTEAFF
TRBJ2-7	TRBV2	NA	CASKPRETGEQYF
TRBJ2-2	TRBV24-1	TRBD2	CATSDPWRESTGELFF
TRBJ2-1	TRBV11-2	NA	CASRSVRGRRNEQFF
TRBJ2-3	TRBV18	TRBD1	CASSLSGQGFTDTQYF
TRBJ1-2	TRBV6-6	TRBD1	CASRAGGVKSGYTF
TRBJ1-6	TRBV28	NA	CASSLPGHRNSPLHF
TRBJ1-3	TRBV6-2/TRBV6-3	NA	CASSYEPGGISGNTIYF
TRBJ1-3	TRBV19	NA	CASSLPVGNTIYF
TRBJ1-1	TRBV6-5	NA	CATSGRGRDTEAFF
TRBJ1-2	TRBV5-1	NA	CASSLQGNGYTF
TRBJ1-6	TRBV6-5	NA	CASSRDGNSPLHF
TRBJ1-1	TRBV30	NA	CAWSITEGTEAFF
TRBJ2-4	TRBV7-2	TRBD1	CASSLDRKNIQYF
TRBJ1-1	TRBV19	TRBD1	CASNPGQRGAEAFF
TRBJ2-7	TRBV30	NA	CAWSGVYEQYF
TRBJ1-2	TRBV28	NA	CASRVDSFTRGYTF
TRBJ2-1	TRBV6-2/TRBV6-3	NA	CASSSTSIGRFF
TRBJ1-1	TRBV2	NA	CASRQQMNTEAFF
TRBJ1-4	TRBV3-1/TRBV3-2	TRBD1	CASSLRTGGTNEKLFF
TRBJ2-1	TRBV27	TRBD2	CASRREVGSRTGASGSHEQFF
TRBJ1-2	TRBV2	TRBD1	CASRAQGIGNYGYTF
TRBJ2-1	TRBV29-1	TRBD2	CSVDRVAGGNEQFF
TRBJ2-7	TRBV6-5	NA	CASSSPGAYEQYF
TRBJ2-7	TRBV7-2	TRBD1	CASSSAGGFDEQYF
TRBJ2-3	TRBV11-3	NA	CASSLGSSTDTQYF